These 5 T cell receptor beta chains came from one sample sequenced in a study of cytomegalovirus exposure and HLA in healthy donors. 60 Vbeta and 13 Jbeta primers were used in PCR. The table came from immunoSEQ multiplex PCR; TCRdb's copy has only in-frame clones and leaves some out. The sample contains 130,000 or so clones, about 80% of which appear only once. The specimen sequenced was PBMCs. The receptors here all came from a man in his forties in good health and CMV-seronegative.

The chain employs TRBV7-3 and TRBJ2-1, with TRBD2 identical over 10 bases. This CDR3 region has 16 residues. Trimming removed 4 bases from V and 3 bases from J; junction bases left unmatched: 6. The V gene's germline CDR1 is SGHTA and CDR2 FQGTGA. CDR3 amino acids: CASSSSGTSVYNEQFF. CDR3 sequence (DNA): TGTGCCAGCAGCTCATCCGGGACTAGCGTCTACAATGAGCAGTTCTTC.

The V and J genes are TRBV4-2 and TRBJ1-1; D gene unclear. Trimming took off 4 bases at V and 8 bases at J, with 14 bases between the two ends. This CDR3 has 13 amino acids. The germline V gene has CDR1 LGHNA and CDR2 YNFKEQ. CDR3: CASSPPGYVEAFF. In nucleotides, the CDR3 is TGTGCCAGCAGCCCCCCCGGGTATGTAGAAGCTTTCTTT.

J is TRBJ2-3 and V is TRBV7-7; the match to TRBD2 covers 11 bases. Germline values: CDR1 SSHAT, CDR2 FNYEAQ (reference sequence). CDR3 length: 16 residues. V trimming: 5 bases; J trimming: 5 bases; junction bases outside the gene matches: 9. CDR3 loop: CASSPLAGGPGDTQYF. The DNA of the CDR3 is TGTGCCAGCAGCCCCTTAGCGGGGGGGCCAGGAGATACGCAGTATTTT.

This clone was picked up a small number of times. This chain joins TRBV7-9 and TRBJ2-7; 7 bases match TRBD1. The trim removed 6 bases at V and 9 bases at J, leaving 8 bases unmatched. The CDR3 has 12 amino acids. Per germline, CDR1 SEHNR and CDR2 FQNEAQ (reference sequence). The chain's CDR3 is CASSPTGTGQYF. The CDR3 nucleotides are TGTGCCAGCAGTCCGACAGGGACCGGGCAGTACTTC. Full variable domain (missing parts from reference TRBV7-9 and TRBJ2-7): DTGVSQNPRHKITKRGQNVTFRCDPISEHNRLYWYRQTLGQGPEFLTYFQNEAQLEKSRLLSDRFSAERPKGSFSTLEIQRTEQGDSAMYLCASSPTGTGQYFGPGTRLTVT.

This rearrangement joins TRBV7-9 to TRBJ2-5, with a possible D match to TRBD1 (6 bases). V was trimmed by 4 bases and J by 1 base, leaving 13 bases between them. The CDR3 length is 15 residues. Germline V gene data show CDR1 as SEHNR and CDR2 as FQNEAQ (reference sequence). The CDR3 sequence: CASSSRRTVQETQYF. The CDR3 DNA follows: TGTGCCAGCAGCTCGCGAAGGACAGTCCAAGAGACCCAGTACTTC.